A single sample is the source of the 7 T cell receptor beta chains below, sequenced in a study of blood T cells in healthy people across ages. Primed by a sample-barcoded 5' primer and a J-beta primer mix, a second PCR proceeded for about 6 to 12 cycles. MiXCR, run by TCRdb on the 5' RACE reads, gives a single entry per CDR3 protein. The sample lists about 2 million distinct CDR3 sequences; about 50% were seen once. The sequenced material came from blood. Receptor source: a woman in her thirties or forties in good health.

The genes are TRBV20-1 and TRBJ2-4; TRBD2 might be the D (7 bases). The ends were cut back, 3 bases at V and 4 bases at J, with 19 bases in the middle. This CDR3 is built from 16 residues. The V gene's germline CDR1 is DFQATT and CDR2 SNEGSKA (reference sequence). The CDR3 bases are TGCAGTGCTAGTCGCGGGGGCTCAGGAATTAAAAACATTCAGTACTTC. Translating it yields CSASRGGSGIKNIQYF.

This clonotype was found a few times. A junction boundary mismatches the germline segment, possibly from a read error. The chain employs TRBV6-5 and TRBJ2-5; D might be TRBD1 (6 bases). The CDR3 covers 13 residues. The germline V gene encodes CDR1 MNHEY and CDR2 SVGAGI. Here the CDR3 DNA reads TGCGCCAGCAGCTATGGGGGCCGAGAGACCCAGTACTTC. Amino acids: CASSYGGRETQYF.

The chain joins TRBV6-5 to TRBJ2-1, with 11 bases lining up with TRBD2. Germline lookup yields CDR1 MNHEY and CDR2 SVGAGI. This CDR3 has 12 residues. V shed 6 bases, J shed 12 bases, and the junction held 4 bases outside the gene matches. DNA for the CDR3: TGTGCCAGCAGGGAGACTAGCGGGGTGCAGTTCTTC. Translating gives CASRETSGVQFF.

This chain links TRBV6-2 or TRBV6-3 with TRBJ2-7; possible D gene TRBD1, 5 bases. This CDR3 contains 17 residues. Trimming pared 2 bases from V and 7 bases from J, leaving 24 bases between. Germline V gene data show CDR1 as MNHEY and CDR2 as SVGEGT. This CDR3 is CASSYIAGSSAKNEQYF. Written as DNA, the CDR3 is TGTGCCAGCAGTTACATCGCAGGGTCCTCTGCTAAGAATGAGCAGTACTTC.

This chain joins TRBV5-1 and TRBJ2-3; 7 bases match TRBD1. V lost 5 bases to trimming and J lost 5 bases; unmatched junction nucleotides: 11. CDR3 size: 15 residues. CDR1 is SGHRS, CDR2 YFSETQ, per germline. The CDR3, as DNA: TGCGCCAGCAGATTGAGAGGGGGCGCCGGAGATACGCAGTATTTT. Its translation is CASRLRGGAGDTQYF.

This clonotype was counted only a few times. CDR3 in DNA: TGCAGTGCTGAGAGCGGGTCCAAAAACATTCAGTACTTC. This sequence encodes CSAESGSKNIQYF. The V and J genes are TRBV20-1 and TRBJ2-4; a weak D match, TRBD2 (6 bases). Trimming took off 5 bases at V and 2 bases at J, with 10 bases between the two ends. Germline CDR1 is DFQATT and CDR2 is SNEGSKA (reference sequence). The CDR3 has 13 amino acids.

The chain recombines TRBV7-2 with TRBJ2-5; TRBD2 matches 8 bases. The germline CDR1 and CDR2 sequences are SGHTA and FQGNSA. The CDR3 runs to 16 residues. Losses at the gene ends were 7 bases for V and 1 base for J; bases not matched to a gene: 11. The CDR3 DNA follows: TGTGCCAGCACCGGGAGGGCGACTAGCCTCCAAGAGACCCAGTACTTC. This encodes CASTGRATSLQETQYF.